This T cell receptor (beta chain) was captured in a study of regulatory T cells in long-lasting Graves disease. Libraries of TCR beta came from iRepertoire HTBI primers plus Arm-PCR of CDR3 regions. One entry per CDR3 protein, called by TCRdb with MiXCR from the multiplex PCR reads. Here the sample spans 350,000 to 450,000 distinct CDR3 sequences, approximately 15% being singletons. As for time point: newly diagnosed GD, antithyroid drugs for less than 3 months. PBMCs provided the RNA from which the TCR library was made. This clonotype was recorded many times. Trimming at V came to 5 bases and at J to 4 bases, leaving 7 bases not matched to a gene. Per the germline V gene, CDR1 is MNHEY and CDR2 is SMNVEV (reference sequence). The CDR3 extends over 14 amino acids. These data also featured in a second study, about T cells in Graves' hyperthyroidism and ophthalmopathy. This second study notes: Absent ophthalmopathy progression within 18 months defined stable Graves' hyperthyroidism. Most thyroid clonotypes that were expanded above 0.001 also turned up in blood.

This clonotype originated in a man in his forties with Graves disease. Sequenced material: peripheral blood mononuclear cells (PBMCs), taken at new diagnosis, from a patient treated with antithyroid drugs. The genes are TRBV27 and TRBJ2-7, with 8 positions matching TRBD1. The CDR3 DNA reads TGTGCCAGCAGTCTACAGGGGGACAGTTACGAGCAGTACTTC. It encodes CASSLQGDSYEQYF.